One sample yielded the 27 T cell receptor beta chains listed below, sequenced in a study of T cell changes during pregnancy in multiple sclerosis. Assay: immunoSEQ multiplex PCR; the TCRdb copy retains only in-frame clones and omits some. Among about 72,000 clones, approximately 90% were seen once, and the ten largest hold 1.6%. This specimen was peripheral blood, taken in the first trimester of pregnancy. The receptors were sampled from a female donor in good health, enrolled as a control in a pregnancy study.

V usage is TRBV10-3 and J usage is TRBJ1-1; 7 nucleotides align to TRBD1. J lost 4 bases, V lost 2 bases, and 7 bases had no gene match. The CDR3 length is 15 residues. The germline V gene encodes CDR1 ENHRY and CDR2 SYGVKD. CDR3 residues: CAISEDRVAATEAFF. As DNA, the CDR3 is TGTGCCATCAGTGAGGACAGGGTGGCAGCCACTGAAGCTTTCTTT.

The CDR3: CASSIGGFYEQYF. The CDR3 DNA sequence: TGTGCCAGTAGTATTGGAGGTTTCTACGAGCAGTACTTC. V and J are TRBV19 and TRBJ2-7; D possibly corresponds to TRBD2 (5 bases). Trimming took off 3 bases at V and 3 bases at J, with 9 bases between the two ends. CDR1 and CDR2 (germline): LNHDA, SQIVND (reference sequence). The CDR3 has 13 residues.

This chain joins TRBV7-6 and TRBJ2-2; unclear D gene. Trimming removed 2 bases from V and 7 bases from J, with 14 bases in between. The CDR3 covers 15 residues. Germline V gene lookup returns CDR1 SGHVS and CDR2 FNYEAQ. CDR3 in DNA: TGTGCCAGCAGCTTATTGGGCAGCTCGATCGGGGAGCTGTTTTTT. Translation: CASSLLGSSIGELFF.

The CDR3 DNA follows: TGTGCCAGCACCCTAAATACCGATGAAAAACTGTTTTTT. Translated, it gives CASTLNTDEKLFF. The chain is built from TRBV28 and TRBJ1-4; no reliable D call. The CDR3 runs to 13 residues. The V gene's germline CDR1 is MDHEN and CDR2 SYDVKM. With 7 bases removed from V and 6 bases from J, the gap between germline ends came to 12 bases.

This clone was observed a handful of times. This chain links TRBV6-6 with TRBJ1-3; D perhaps matches TRBD1 (5 bases). V dropped 0 bases and J dropped 1 base, with 10 bases sitting between them. Germline V lookup: CDR1 MNHNY, CDR2 SVGAGI (reference sequence). This CDR3 is 16 amino acids long. The CDR3 here is CASSYSPTVSGNTIYF. DNA of the CDR3: TGTGCCAGCAGTTACTCGCCGACAGTTTCTGGAAACACCATATATTTT.

The V call is TRBV5-8, the J call TRBJ1-5; weak D call: TRBD1 (5 bases). V lost 0 bases, J lost 0 bases, and 7 bases lay in between. CDR1 and CDR2 (germline): SGHTS, YDEGEE. The CDR3 has 15 residues. CDR3 region: CASSLGQYSNQPQHF. The DNA of the CDR3 is TGTGCCAGCAGCTTGGGACAGTATAGCAATCAGCCCCAGCATTTT.

The genes are TRBV2 and TRBJ2-2, with D possibly matching TRBD2 (6 bases). Trimming shortened V by 8 bases and J by 5 bases, and 15 bases separated the two germline ends. Germline lookup yields CDR1 SNHLY and CDR2 FYNNEI. This CDR3 is built from 14 residues. DNA of the CDR3: TGTGCCAGCTGCCCGGGAGTAGGTACCGGGGAGCTGTTTTTT. Translated: CASCPGVGTGELFF.

The chain joins TRBV28 to TRBJ2-7; D is undetermined. CDR3 length equals 12 residues. V was clipped by 11 bases and J by 5 bases, with 16 bases between them. The germline gives CDR1 MDHEN, CDR2 SYDVKM. CDR3 sequence: CACHQRRDEQYF. CDR3 coding DNA: TGTGCCTGTCACCAGCGCCGTGACGAGCAGTACTTC.

J is TRBJ2-1 and V is TRBV5-1, with D uncertain. CDR3 length: 13 residues. Germline values: CDR1 SGHRS, CDR2 YFSETQ. V shed 6 bases and J shed 3 bases, with 10 bases lying between them. DNA of the CDR3: TGCGCCAGCAATTTTGAGAACTACAATGAGCAGTTCTTC. Protein product: CASNFENYNEQFF. The full variable domain, its missing parts supplied by reference TRBV5-1 and TRBJ2-1, is KAGVTQTPRYLIKTRGQQVTLSCSPISGHRSVSWYQQTPGQGLQFLFEYFSETQRNKGNFPGRFSGRQFSNSRSEMNVSTLELGDSALYLCASNFENYNEQFFGPGTRLTVL.

The CDR3 protein is CASSKTGSPLTYEQYF. Here the CDR3 DNA reads TGTGCCAGCAGTAAGACAGGAAGTCCCCTAACCTACGAGCAGTACTTC. This chain uses TRBV2 with TRBJ2-7; possible D gene TRBD1, 6 bases. Trimming took off 5 bases at V and 2 bases at J, with 19 bases between the two ends. CDR3 length: 16 amino acids. The V gene's germline CDR1 is SNHLY and CDR2 FYNNEI.

The chain links TRBV28 to TRBJ1-5; D may be TRBD1 (5 bases). CDR1 and CDR2 (germline): MDHEN, SYDVKM. The CDR3 extends over 16 amino acids. V gave up 7 bases and J gave up 6 bases, with 22 bases separating them. CDR3 residues: CASTLIGAASGQPQHF. The CDR3 nucleotides read TGTGCCAGCACTCTCATAGGGGCAGCGTCAGGTCAGCCCCAGCATTTT.

The chain carries TRBV21-1 and TRBJ2-1; the D segment call TRBD2 is taken from the table without a DNA check. TRBV21-1 is a recognized pseudogene. The CDR3 is 14 residues long. DNA of the CDR3: TGTGCCAGCACTCCCGGGACTAGCGCCAATGAGCAGTTCTTC. Its translation: CASTPGTSANEQFF.

This chain uses TRBV5-4 with TRBJ2-1, with a possible D match to TRBD1 (6 bases). The V and J ends lost 4 bases and 10 bases respectively, with 18 bases between them. Per germline, CDR1 SGHNT and CDR2 YYREEE (reference sequence). This CDR3 is built from 14 residues. The CDR3 DNA reads as TGTGCCAGCAGCAGTCAGACCACAGGGCGCGAGCAGTTCTTC. It translates to CASSSQTTGREQFF.

The gene calls are TRBV29-1 and TRBJ2-1; 8 nucleotides agree with TRBD1. Trimming at V came to 3 bases and at J to 4 bases, leaving 5 bases not matched to a gene. The V gene's germline CDR1 is SQVTM and CDR2 ANQGSEA. The CDR3 has 14 residues. For the CDR3, the DNA is TGCAGCGTTGATTGGACAGGGATATACAATGAGCAGTTCTTC. Amino acids: CSVDWTGIYNEQFF.

The chain's CDR3 is CASSLNGVGTGELFF. In nucleotides, the CDR3 is TGTGCCAGCAGCTTAAACGGGGTGGGCACCGGGGAGCTGTTTTTT. The chain recombines TRBV7-9 with TRBJ2-2, with D possibly matching TRBD2 (5 bases). The germline V gene encodes CDR1 SEHNR and CDR2 FQNEAQ (reference sequence). V lost 2 bases to trimming and J lost 4 bases, with 11 bases between them. CDR3 length: 15 amino acids.

The rearrangement joins TRBV28 to TRBJ2-7, with D perhaps TRBD2 (6 bases). Between the trimmed V and J ends, which lost 5 bases and 7 bases, there was a span of 15 bases. Looked up from germline, CDR1 is MDHEN and CDR2 is SYDVKM. CDR3 length: 13 residues. CDR3 region: CASSLIGGSEQYF. The CDR3, as DNA: TGTGCCAGCAGTCTCATCGGGGGTTCTGAGCAGTACTTC.

The chain carries TRBV5-1 and TRBJ2-4; D perhaps matches TRBD2 (5 bases). This CDR3 spans 16 amino acids. V was clipped by 6 bases and J by 1 base, with 17 bases between them. Germline values: CDR1 SGHRS, CDR2 YFSETQ. The CDR3 bases are TGCGCCAGCACCCCAGCCCCGGAGGTGGCCAAAAACATTCAGTACTTC. Protein product: CASTPAPEVAKNIQYF.

In DNA form, the CDR3 reads TGTGCCAGCAGAAGAAACAGGGAGGGAAGCACTGAAGCTTTCTTT. Translating gives CASRRNREGSTEAFF. The rearrangement uses TRBV6-1 and TRBJ1-1, with D possibly TRBD1 on 6 matching bases. Per germline, CDR1 MNHNS and CDR2 SASEGT. There are 15 residues in the CDR3. With 6 bases removed from V and 4 bases from J, the gap between germline ends came to 18 bases.

The chain combines TRBV6-5 with TRBJ2-1, with TRBD1 as a possible D gene (6 bases). V dropped 4 bases and J dropped 6 bases, with 10 bases sitting between them. Germline assignment: CDR1 MNHEY and CDR2 SVGAGI. The CDR3 covers 13 residues. DNA for the CDR3: TGTGCCAGCAGTTGGCAGGGGAGCAATGAGCAGTTCTTC. This translates into CASSWQGSNEQFF.

The chain uses TRBV28 and TRBJ2-2; 10 bases line up with TRBD2. Losses at the gene ends were 5 bases for V and 5 bases for J; bases not matched to a gene: 8. Per the germline V gene, CDR1 is MDHEN and CDR2 is SYDVKM. The CDR3 extends over 16 amino acids. The CDR3: CASSVLLAGVTGELFF. As DNA, the CDR3 is TGTGCCAGCAGTGTACTTCTAGCGGGAGTTACCGGGGAGCTGTTTTTT.

The chain has TRBV4-1 and TRBJ2-7, with TRBD2 identical over 15 bases. The J segment lost 1 base and the V segment lost 4 bases, leaving 2 bases of the junction unmatched. The germline CDR1 and CDR2 sequences are MGHRA and YSYEKL. There are 16 residues in the CDR3. CDR3 sequence (DNA): TGCGCCAGCAGCCGGGGACTAGCGGGAGGTTCCTACGAGCAGTACTTC. It is translated as CASSRGLAGGSYEQYF.

The rearrangement links TRBV6-5 to TRBJ1-1, with D perhaps matching TRBD1 (6 bases). The CDR3 is 13 residues long. V dropped 5 bases and J dropped 3 bases, with 10 bases sitting between them. Germline assignment: CDR1 MNHEY and CDR2 SVGAGI. The CDR3 spells CASSADSYTEAFF. The CDR3 bases are TGTGCCAGCAGTGCGGACAGCTACACTGAAGCTTTCTTT.

The chain links TRBV28 to TRBJ2-6; D is ambiguous. Germline CDR1 is MDHEN and CDR2 is SYDVKM. This CDR3 contains 14 residues. V gave up 6 bases and J gave up 0 bases, with 6 bases separating them. This chain's CDR3 is CASRRLSGANVLTF. In nucleotides, the CDR3 is TGTGCCAGCAGGCGGCTCTCTGGGGCCAACGTCCTGACTTTC.

In its sample, this clone was seen once. The chain employs TRBV27 and TRBJ1-1; a possible D gene is TRBD1 (6 bases). The ends were cut back, 0 bases at V and 4 bases at J, with 15 bases in the middle. The CDR3 consists of 16 residues. The V gene's germline CDR1 is MNHEY and CDR2 SMNVEV (reference sequence). The CDR3 loop is CASSLSAGEWGTEAFF. The CDR3 DNA follows: TGTGCCAGCAGTTTATCGGCAGGGGAATGGGGCACTGAAGCTTTCTTT.

The rearrangement uses TRBV27 and TRBJ2-5, with D possibly TRBD1 on 5 matching bases. This CDR3 has 14 residues. Trimming pared 2 bases from V and 4 bases from J, leaving 11 bases between. Germline V gene lookup returns CDR1 MNHEY and CDR2 SMNVEV (reference sequence). CDR3 amino acids: CASSLRGGVETQYF. CDR3 DNA sequence: TGTGCCAGCAGTTTAAGGGGTGGGGTAGAGACCCAGTACTTC.

The J gene is TRBJ1-5, the V gene TRBV15; 7 positions match TRBD1. This CDR3 region has 15 residues. Germline assignment: CDR1 LNHNV and CDR2 YYDKDF (reference sequence). Losses at the gene ends were 5 bases for V and 5 bases for J; bases not matched to a gene: 9. In DNA form, the CDR3 reads TGTGCCACCAGCGGGAGACAGGGAGGCTATCAGCCCCAGCATTTT. Amino acid sequence: CATSGRQGGYQPQHF.

This chain connects TRBV12-5 to TRBJ2-1; perhaps TRBD1 as D (7 bases). Germline V gene data show CDR1 as LGHNT and CDR2 as FRNRAP. The V end lost 0 bases, the J end lost 3 bases, and 12 bases lay between the germline ends. This CDR3 is built from 16 residues. In nucleotides, the CDR3 is TGTGCTAGTGGTTTGGTACCTCAGGGGGGCTACAATGAGCAGTTCTTC. Amino acids: CASGLVPQGGYNEQFF.